The TCR beta chain described here comes from a study of CD4 T cells in relation to SARS-CoV-2 and coronaviruses. Turning to the study itself: ViraFEST: roughly ten-day antigen culture of PBMCs, then TCR beta CDR3 sequencing.

The CDR3 is made up of 15 amino acids. In germline, CDR1 is SGHTA, CDR2 FQGNSA. Trimming at V came to 3 bases and at J to 7 bases, leaving 3 bases not matched to a gene. Before the COVID-19 pandemic, during about 2010-2018, CD4+ T cells were taken from unexposed donors. CD4+ T cells were isolated from the cells after about ten days of culture. This clone occurred a few times. Antigen: not known. This table comes from immunoSEQ multiplex PCR, and its TCRdb copy is limited to in-frame clones, with some not included. The sample lists some 29,000 clones, 70% to 80% occurring once. The V and J genes are TRBV7-2 and TRBJ2-2; TRBD1 aligns across 12 bases. The TCR comes from a human donor in good health. The specimen was CD4+ T cells from PBMCs, cultured in vitro. The CDR3 loop is CASSLGQGADGELFF. The CDR3 DNA sequence: TGTGCCAGCAGCTTGGGACAGGGGGCCGACGGGGAGCTGTTTTTT.